This TCR beta chain was obtained from a study of control samples from healthy donors and cancer patients. Clones were read by immunoSEQ multiplex PCR, and TCRdb kept only the in-frame ones, dropping some. The table records about 180,000 clones, around nine tenths of them present only once. The sample comprised blood. This sequence was found in a man aged 30-40 years in good health.

CDR3 bases: TGCGCCAGCAGTGAGGCGTGGGGAGCGGGGCATGCGTTCTTC. It encodes CASSEAWGAGHAFF. The chain combines TRBV10-2 with TRBJ2-1; 7 bases align to TRBD2. With 2 bases clipped from V and 15 bases from J, the junction kept 13 bases outside the gene matches. Germline lookup yields CDR1 WSHSY and CDR2 SAAADI. The CDR3 is made up of 14 amino acids.